Shown below are 2 T cell receptor beta chains from a single sample sequenced in a study of blood T cell repertoires in COVID-19. Clones were sequenced by immunoSEQ multiplex PCR, and TCRdb holds only the in-frame ones, with some missing. This repertoire shows some 250,000 clones, around 83% found once; its top ten account for 8.5% to 10%. Sequencing input: peripheral blood. The receptor set was obtained from a man aged 35 to 55 with active or convalescent COVID-19.

J is TRBJ1-5 and V is TRBV10-2; a possible D gene is TRBD1 (5 bases). CDR1 and CDR2 (germline): WSHSY, SAAADI. Trimming stripped 9 bases from V and 5 bases from J, with 11 bases between. There are 12 residues in the CDR3. The CDR3 DNA follows: TGCGCCAGTGCAGGGTTCGATCAGCCCCAGCATTTT. Translating it yields CASAGFDQPQHF.

V usage is TRBV24-1 and J usage is TRBJ2-7, with 7 bases aligning to TRBD1. CDR1 KGHDR and CDR2 SFDVKD come from the germline V gene. This CDR3 spans 19 amino acids. The V segment lost 5 bases and the J segment 5 bases; nucleotides outside the gene matches: 23. The CDR3 reads CATSVLSGTARSGVDEQYF. Written as DNA, the CDR3 is TGTGCCACCAGTGTTCTCTCGGGGACAGCCCGGAGCGGCGTGGACGAGCAGTACTTC.